The 28 T cell receptor beta chains given below trace back to one sample, sequenced in a study of cytomegalovirus exposure and HLA in healthy donors. The PCR ran on 60 Vbeta and 13 Jbeta primers. Sequencing was performed with immunoSEQ multiplex PCR; in TCRdb, only in-frame clones are kept and a portion is missing. The table has 150,000 to 200,000 clones, 80% to 90% seen once; the top ten hold 2% to 2.5%. The sequenced sample was PBMCs. The receptors stem from a man aged 18 to 29 in good health and CMV-seropositive.

The chain links TRBV21-1 to TRBJ1-6; whether TRBD1, the table's D call, matches the DNA was not checked. TRBV21-1 constitutes a pseudogene. CDR3 size: 14 residues. CDR3 in amino acids: CARRQGQYNSPLHF. DNA of the CDR3: TGTGCCAGGAGACAGGGGCAGTATAATTCACCCCTCCACTTT.

This clone was counted between two and nine times. This sequence joins TRBV6-6 and TRBJ2-7, with no clear D. The CDR3 totals 15 residues. Germline loops: CDR1 MNHNY, CDR2 SVGAGI (reference sequence). V lost 4 bases, J lost 3 bases, and 16 bases lay in between. The CDR3 sequence is CASSLDISRIYEQYF. CDR3 DNA sequence: TGTGCCAGCAGTTTAGACATCAGCAGGATCTACGAGCAGTACTTC.

This chain uses TRBV10-3 with TRBJ2-3, with 15 nucleotides matching TRBD2. Trimming took 4 bases from V and 5 from J; bases not matched to a gene: 7. Germline V gives CDR1 ENHRY, CDR2 SYGVKD. This CDR3 is built from 17 residues. CDR3 loop: CAISVRGLAGGRDTQYF. In nucleotides, the CDR3 is TGTGCCATCAGTGTCCGGGGACTAGCGGGGGGCCGAGATACGCAGTATTTT.

About this clone itself: Mismatch with germline at one junction end may stem from a read error. The V and J genes are TRBV7-9 and TRBJ1-3; the D is unclear. Germline V lookup: CDR1 SEHNR, CDR2 FQNEAQ (reference sequence). The CDR3 sequence is 17 residues long. CDR3 region: CSSSPRRADGGGNTIYF. DNA of the CDR3: TGTTCCAGCAGCCCCCGCCGAGCGGACGGCGGGGGAAACACCATATATTTT.

V usage is TRBV19 and J usage is TRBJ2-5, with 9 bases aligning to TRBD1. The DNA end lines up better with TRBJ2-7; the J call may be wrong. Germline CDR1 reads LNHDA; CDR2 reads SQIVND (reference sequence). The CDR3 contains 13 residues. The CDR3 reads CASTPTGGGEQYF. CDR3 DNA: TGTGCCAGTACCCCGACAGGGGGTGGCGAGCAGTACTTC.

This chain links TRBV4-3 with TRBJ1-2, with TRBD1 as a possible D gene (6 bases). Between the trimmed V and J ends, which lost 0 bases and 4 bases, there was a span of 9 bases. Per germline, CDR1 LGHNA and CDR2 YSLEER. The CDR3 totals 14 residues. The CDR3: CASSQDTRGYGYTF. For the CDR3, the DNA is TGCGCCAGCAGCCAAGACACCAGGGGCTATGGCTACACCTTC.

This clone was observed a single time. This chain connects TRBV7-3 to TRBJ2-2, with 9 bases that match TRBD2. Germline values: CDR1 SGHTA, CDR2 FQGTGA. CDR3 length equals 15 residues. V shed 0 bases, J shed 6 bases, and the junction held 2 bases outside the gene matches. CDR3: CASSLTLAGAGELFF. CDR3 sequence (DNA): TGTGCCAGCAGCTTAACACTAGCGGGTGCCGGGGAGCTGTTTTTT.

CDR3 amino acids: CASSQGTAGGFNEQFF. In nucleotides, the CDR3 is TGCGCCAGCAGCCAAGGTACAGCGGGGGGGTTCAATGAGCAGTTCTTC. The chain links TRBV4-1 to TRBJ2-1; 10 bases match TRBD2. The CDR3 consists of 16 residues. Germline values: CDR1 MGHRA, CDR2 YSYEKL. Trimming at V came to 1 base and at J to 6 bases, leaving 6 bases not matched to a gene.

The V and J genes are TRBV30 and TRBJ1-1; no definite D call. Per germline, CDR1 GTSNPN and CDR2 SVGIG (reference sequence). The ends were cut back, 3 bases at V and 11 bases at J, with 13 bases in the middle. The CDR3 is 11 residues long. The DNA of the CDR3 is TGTGCCTGGAGGGAGGGCGGGAAGGCTTTCTTT. Protein: CAWREGGKAFF.

This clone appeared a single time. The germline gene is not matched at one end of the junction; a read error may be the cause. The gene calls are TRBV5-1 and TRBJ1-1; D is ambiguous. Germline V gene lookup returns CDR1 SGHRS and CDR2 YFSETQ. CDR3 length: 12 amino acids. The CDR3 nucleotides read TGCGCCAGCCGCTTTTCCCGGGAGGAAGCTTTCTTT. Its translation is CASRFSREEAFF.

This clone was recorded only once. V usage is TRBV30 and J usage is TRBJ1-1, with a possible D match to TRBD1 (5 bases). Trimming removed 3 bases at V and 5 bases at J, with 16 bases between. The CDR3 length is 14 residues. From germline, CDR1 is GTSNPN and CDR2 SVGIG (reference sequence). The CDR3 region is CAWRGGGATTEAFF. In DNA form, the CDR3 reads TGTGCCTGGAGGGGAGGTGGGGCTACGACTGAAGCTTTCTTT. The full variable domain, with the rest looked up from reference TRBV30 and TRBJ1-1, is SQTIHQWPATLVQPVGSPLSLECTVEGTSNPNLYWYRQAAGRGLQLLFYSVGIGQISSEVPQNLSASRPQDRQFILSSKKLLLSDSGFYLCAWRGGGATTEAFFGQGTRLTVV.

The CDR3 here is CASSTSPDRASYEQYF. CDR3 DNA sequence: TGTGCCAGCAGCACCAGCCCCGACAGGGCCTCCTACGAGCAGTACTTC. The chain couples TRBV11-2 to TRBJ2-7; 7 bases are shared with TRBD1. There are 16 residues in the CDR3. Looked up from germline, CDR1 is SGHAT and CDR2 is FQNNGV. After removal of 5 bases from V and 0 bases from J, the junction contained 10 bases not matched to a gene.

V gene TRBV7-2 combines with J gene TRBJ2-2; D is ambiguous. V lost 1 base and J lost 4, with 7 bases in between. Germline V CDR1 and CDR2: SGHTA, FQGNSA. CDR3 length: 14 residues. The CDR3 DNA reads as TGTGCCAGCAGCTTAGGGGCAGCCACCGGGGAGCTGTTTTTT. Its protein product is CASSLGAATGELFF.

This chain uses TRBV7-8 with TRBJ2-2; 8 bases map to TRBD1. Germline V CDR1 and CDR2: SGHVS, FQNEAQ. After removal of 0 bases from V and 7 bases from J, the junction contained 7 bases not matched to a gene. This CDR3 is 16 amino acids long. The CDR3, as DNA: TGTGCCAGCAGCTTAGCCCCGGGACAGGTTGGCGGGGAGCTGTTTTTT. This codes for CASSLAPGQVGGELFF.

The rearrangement joins TRBV10-3 to TRBJ2-3; the match to TRBD2 covers 10 bases. Germline values: CDR1 ENHRY, CDR2 SYGVKD. The CDR3 runs 17 residues. V was clipped by 2 bases and J by 2 bases; unmatched bases: 7. The CDR3 loop reads CAISEATSGAYTDTQYF. The CDR3 DNA sequence: TGTGCCATCAGTGAGGCCACTAGCGGGGCTTACACAGATACGCAGTATTTT.

The gene calls are TRBV5-1 and TRBJ1-3; D is undetermined. The CDR3 runs 15 residues. From germline, CDR1 is SGHRS and CDR2 YFSETQ. V gave up 0 bases and J gave up 0 bases, with 7 bases separating them. CDR3 sequence reads: CASSLGPGSGNTIYF. DNA for the CDR3: TGCGCCAGCAGCTTGGGTCCCGGCTCTGGAAACACCATATATTTT.

V and J are TRBV9 and TRBJ1-2; 7 nucleotides match TRBD1. The V gene end was trimmed by 3 bases and the J gene end by 6 bases; junction bases not matched to a gene: 5. This CDR3 spans 13 amino acids. Germline V gene lookup returns CDR1 SGDLS and CDR2 YYNGEE. This CDR3 reads CASSAQGFDGYTF. The CDR3 DNA is TGTGCCAGCAGCGCACAGGGGTTCGATGGCTACACCTTC.

The rearrangement uses TRBV7-9 and TRBJ2-1; 7 bases agree with TRBD1. CDR1 and CDR2 (germline): SEHNR, FQNEAQ (reference sequence). After removal of 1 base from V and 4 bases from J, the junction contained 4 bases not matched to a gene. CDR3 size: 15 residues. CDR3 amino acids: CASSLERQGYNEQFF. In nucleotides, the CDR3 is TGTGCCAGCAGCTTAGAGCGACAGGGATACAATGAGCAGTTCTTC.

The chain employs TRBV4-1 and TRBJ2-3, with 11 bases fitting TRBD1. The V gene's germline CDR1 is MGHRA and CDR2 YSYEKL. The length of the CDR3 is 17 residues. The ends lost 3 bases at V and 3 bases at J; junction bases unmatched: 8. The DNA for the CDR3 is TGCGCCAGCAGCCACCTACCTGGACAGGGGGCGACAGATACGCAGTATTTT. The encoded protein is CASSHLPGQGATDTQYF.

The rearrangement uses TRBV6-5 and TRBJ2-5; no definite D call. CDR3 length equals 13 residues. In germline, CDR1 is MNHEY, CDR2 SVGAGI. V was pared by 0 bases and J by 5 bases, with 7 bases between. CDR3 DNA: TGTGCCAGCAGTTACTCTAGTAGCGAGACCCAGTACTTC. Encoded protein: CASSYSSSETQYF.

J is TRBJ2-1 and V is TRBV11-2; 9 bases line up with TRBD1. From germline, CDR1 is SGHAT and CDR2 FQNNGV. The CDR3 has 17 residues. V dropped 4 bases and J dropped 4; count of bases not matched to a gene: 11. The CDR3, as DNA: TGTGCCAGCAGCTCGATAACGGGACAGGGTTCATACAATGAGCAGTTCTTC. Amino acid sequence: CASSSITGQGSYNEQFF.

V gene TRBV30 combines with J gene TRBJ2-7; unclear D gene. Deletions cut 3 bases from V and 0 bases from J, with 12 bases between. CDR1 is GTSNPN, CDR2 SVGIG, per germline (reference sequence). This CDR3 is built from 14 residues. The CDR3 loop is CAWSAGSHSYEQYF. The DNA of the CDR3 is TGTGCCTGGAGCGCCGGGTCCCACTCCTACGAGCAGTACTTC.

This chain joins TRBV11-1 and TRBJ2-1, with D maybe TRBD2 (7 bases). Deletions cut 6 bases from V and 3 bases from J, with 15 bases between. The CDR3 extends over 15 amino acids. Germline V CDR1 and CDR2: SGHAT, FQDESV (reference sequence). The CDR3 bases are TGTGCCAGCAGATTACAGGGCGGGGGCTACAATGAGCAGTTCTTC. This sequence encodes CASRLQGGGYNEQFF.

The chain uses TRBV6-5 and TRBJ1-1; TRBD1 might be the D (5 bases). The germline CDR1 and CDR2 sequences are MNHEY and SVGAGI. Trimming cost V 6 bases and J 4 bases, with 9 bases left between them. The CDR3 is 12 amino acids. CDR3 loop: CASRGGTTEAFF. The CDR3 DNA is TGTGCCAGCAGGGGGGGGACCACTGAAGCTTTCTTT.

The V gene is TRBV21-1, the J gene TRBJ1-6; the table gives TRBD1 as D, unverified against the DNA. TRBV21-1 is assigned pseudogene status. The CDR3 is 16 residues long. Written as DNA, the CDR3 is TGTGCCAGCAGCATCAGACAGGACCCAGTGCCTTCACCCCTCCACTTT. Translation: CASSIRQDPVPSPLHF.

The V call is TRBV7-2, the J call TRBJ1-4, with TRBD1 identical over 11 bases. This CDR3 comprises 15 residues. CDR1 is SGHTA and CDR2 is FQGNSA in the germline V gene. With 5 bases clipped from V and 5 bases from J, the junction kept 4 bases outside the gene matches. CDR3: CASSPGTGGNEKLFF. As DNA, the CDR3 is TGTGCCAGCAGCCCGGGGACAGGGGGAAATGAAAAACTGTTTTTT.

A word on this clone: Additional DNA sequences in this sample encode the identical CDR3. The chain has TRBV12-5 and TRBJ2-2, with 7 bases identical to TRBD2. J gave up 5 bases and V 4 bases, and 4 bases lay outside the gene matches. Germline assignment: CDR1 LGHNT and CDR2 FRNRAP. CDR3 length equals 14 residues. The CDR3 region has the DNA TGTGCTAGTGGTTGGAGGGGAGGGACCGGGGAGCTGTTTTTT. Its translation: CASGWRGGTGELFF.

The J gene is TRBJ1-6, the V gene TRBV5-4, with 8 nucleotides matching TRBD1. Germline V lookup: CDR1 SGHNT, CDR2 YYREEE (reference sequence). The junction had 9 bases not matched to a gene; V was cut back by 4 bases and J by 6 bases. The CDR3 runs to 16 residues. CDR3 sequence reads: CASSPQTGGSNSPLHF. DNA of the CDR3: TGTGCCAGCAGCCCGCAAACAGGGGGGAGTAATTCACCCCTCCACTTT.